The sequence of this TCR beta chain was determined in a study of human T cells and chemical hapten exposure. About the research overall: In the approximately 24-week study, patients were dosed weekly with diphenylcyclopropenone on the scalp throughout. The upper back received 0.01% DPC by patch testing, with results read at 6 days.

About this clonotype: What it recognizes is unknown.

Study-wide results and limits: No alteration of TCRs above 1 in 1000 frequency was seen with DPC sensitization.

Trimming took 4 bases from V and 9 from J, leaving 13 bases between them. The V gene's germline CDR1 is SGHAT and CDR2 FQNNGV. The CDR3 runs to 12 residues. TCRdb re-analysed the RACE reads in MiXCR, keeping a single row per CDR3 protein. The sample records over 300,000 distinct CDR3 sequences, about 5.1% being singletons. Documented time point: pre-sensitization, week 0. Regarding treatment: therapeutic diphenylcyclopropenone sensitization with weekly scalp DPC. The starting material was whole blood, obtained in connection with sensitization to the hapten diphenylcyclopropenone (DPC). This chain links TRBV11-2 with TRBJ2-7, with D perhaps assigned TRBD1 or TRBD2 (5 bases each). This TCR came from a woman aged 50 to 65 with alopecia areata. Some clones in this sample may be carry-over from other donors' samples. CDR3 sequence: CASSSRGAGQYF. The CDR3 DNA is TGTGCCAGCAGCTCCCGGGGCGCAGGGCAGTACTTC.